Below, 9 T cell receptor beta chains from the same sample are listed, as sequenced in a study of blood T cell repertoires in COVID-19. Method: immunoSEQ multiplex PCR; TCRdb's copy keeps in-frame clones and lacks some. Of more than 95,000 clones in the sample, roughly 80% were seen once. The specimen sequenced was peripheral blood. These receptors all come from a woman over 75 with active or convalescent COVID-19.

This clone was seen more than once but under ten times. The rearrangement joins TRBV4-1 to TRBJ1-2; TRBD1 might be the D (5 bases). The CDR3 totals 17 residues. From germline, CDR1 is MGHRA and CDR2 YSYEKL. V was trimmed by 1 base and J by 4 bases, leaving 19 bases between them. CDR3 coding DNA: TGCGCCAGCAGCCAAGCTATCCAGGTCAGGGAAGCCTATGGCTACACCTTC. Encoded protein: CASSQAIQVREAYGYTF.

The rearrangement links TRBV3-1 (or the pseudogene TRBV3-2) to TRBJ1-2; D might be TRBD1 (6 bases). This CDR3 has 13 amino acids. V was cut by 5 bases and J by 4 bases, with 11 bases left in between. Germline V gene data show CDR1 as LGHDT and CDR2 as YNNKEL (reference sequence). CDR3 nucleotides: TGTGCCAGCAGCTACAGGGATAGCTATGGCTACACCTTC. As protein: CASSYRDSYGYTF.

This chain connects TRBV28 to TRBJ2-7; D is possibly TRBD2 (6 bases). Deletions cut 6 bases from V and 3 bases from J, with 18 bases between. The CDR3 extends over 15 amino acids. CDR1 MDHEN and CDR2 SYDVKM come from the germline V gene. CDR3 sequence reads: CASSPGGAGVYEQYF. The CDR3 DNA reads TGTGCCAGCAGCCCTGGCGGGGCTGGGGTCTACGAGCAGTACTTC.

This clone has just one count. CDR3 coding DNA: TGTGCCAGCAGCTTAACATACGTTCCGGGCACTGAAGCTTTCTTT. Protein: CASSLTYVPGTEAFF. The V and J genes are TRBV11-1 and TRBJ1-1; D remains unclear. The germline V gene encodes CDR1 SGHAT and CDR2 FQDESV (reference sequence). The germline V and J ends were trimmed by 2 bases and 4 bases, with 14 bases remaining between them. CDR3 size: 15 residues.

This clone has only one observation. V and J are TRBV2 and TRBJ2-3; 10 nucleotides line up with TRBD1. The CDR3 runs 16 residues. The trim removed 4 bases at V and 0 bases at J, leaving 4 bases unmatched. Germline lookup yields CDR1 SNHLY and CDR2 FYNNEI. The CDR3 is CASSGGQGISTDTQYF. CDR3 in DNA: TGTGCCAGCAGTGGGGGACAGGGGATTAGCACAGATACGCAGTATTTT.

This clone was detected only a few times. V and J are TRBV19 and TRBJ1-5; D gene uncertain. Germline-derived CDR1 and CDR2 are LNHDA and SQIVND (reference sequence). This CDR3 comprises 15 residues. Trimming took off 5 bases at V and 0 bases at J, with 11 bases between the two ends. CDR3 bases: TGTGCCAGTAGTGTTGAGAGTTATAGCAATCAGCCCCAGCATTTT. Protein: CASSVESYSNQPQHF.

The chain employs TRBV28 and TRBJ1-3; D not certain. The CDR3 extends over 13 amino acids. The V gene lost 5 bases and the J gene lost 8 bases, with 13 bases spanning the gap. Germline lookup yields CDR1 MDHEN and CDR2 SYDVKM. In DNA form, the CDR3 reads TGTGCCAGCAGTAGCGGAACGCCCCACACCATATATTTT. Its translation: CASSSGTPHTIYF.

The rearrangement links TRBV4-2 to TRBJ2-7; TRBD1 matches 11 bases. This CDR3 has 16 residues. Trimming took 2 bases from V and 3 from J; bases not matched to a gene: 6. Germline V lookup: CDR1 LGHNA, CDR2 YNFKEQ. CDR3: CASSQNRDRGYYEQYF. CDR3 DNA: TGTGCCAGCAGCCAAAACCGGGACAGGGGGTACTACGAGCAGTACTTC.

The chain joins TRBV6-6 to TRBJ1-1; a weak D match, TRBD1 (5 bases). V lost 2 bases to trimming and J lost 0 bases, with 7 bases between them. The CDR3 is made up of 14 amino acids. The germline gives CDR1 MNHNY, CDR2 SVGAGI (reference sequence). The CDR3 loop is CASSYGHLNTEAFF. CDR3 in DNA: TGTGCCAGCAGTTACGGACACCTGAACACTGAAGCTTTCTTT.